This is a list of T cell receptor beta chains from one sample in a study of CD8+CD57+ T cells in acquired aplastic anemia. MiXCR, run by TCRdb on the reads, gives a single entry per CDR3 protein. Seen here are around 200,000 distinct CDR3 sequences, 45% to 60% observed once, and the top ten hold over 10%. The specimen was sorted CD4+, CD8+, or CD8+CD57+ T cells (not recorded which) from PBMCs. The source of these receptors is a human donor with aplastic anemia. CDR3s include the opening cysteine and the closing phenylalanine or tryptophan. The order of the fields is V gene, D gene, clone size, J gene, CDR3 DNA, CDR3 protein. D genes are given only for firm matches. Part of the rows lack a size; the others show once, few, many or a class for expanded clones.

v_gene: TRBV7-8; d_gene: TRBD1; abundance: NA; j_gene: TRBJ1-6; CDR3nt: TGCGCCAGCAGCTTGGCCAGACAGGGGGATTCACCCCTCCACTTT; CDR3aa: CASSLARQGDSPLHF
v_gene: TRBV7-6; d_gene: TRBD1; abundance: NA; j_gene: TRBJ2-5; CDR3nt: TGTGCCAGCAGCTTAGGGGGACAGGGGGTCGGGACCCAGTACTTC; CDR3aa: CASSLGGQGVGTQYF
v_gene: TRBV10-3; d_gene: NA; abundance: NA; j_gene: TRBJ1-2; CDR3nt: TGTGCCACCGAAGGGACTGGCAAGAGTGGTGGCTACACCTTC; CDR3aa: CATEGTGKSGGYTF
v_gene: TRBV18; d_gene: TRBD1; abundance: NA; j_gene: TRBJ2-3; CDR3nt: TGTGCCAGCTCACCATCCGGGACAGACACAGATACGCAGTATTTT; CDR3aa: CASSPSGTDTDTQYF
v_gene: TRBV5-1; d_gene: NA; abundance: many; j_gene: TRBJ1-1; CDR3nt: TGCGCCAGCAGCACGACAGGTAACACTGAAGCTTTCTTT; CDR3aa: CASSTTGNTEAFF
v_gene: TRBV7-9; d_gene: NA; abundance: NA; j_gene: TRBJ1-6; CDR3nt: TGTGCCAGCAGCAACGAGAGCTCACCCCTCCACTTT; CDR3aa: CASSNESSPLHF
v_gene: TRBV7-6; d_gene: NA; abundance: NA; j_gene: TRBJ2-7; CDR3nt: TGTGCCAGCAGCCCGGGGAGCCCTGAGCAGTACTTC; CDR3aa: CASSPGSPEQYF
v_gene: TRBV12-3/TRBV12-4; d_gene: TRBD1; abundance: NA; j_gene: TRBJ1-5; CDR3nt: TGTGCCACGGCCACAGGGGCTCAGCCCCAGCATTTT; CDR3aa: CATATGAQPQHF
v_gene: TRBV29-1; d_gene: TRBD1; abundance: few; j_gene: TRBJ2-7; CDR3nt: TGCAGCGTCGACCCGGGACAGCCGAGGTTC; CDR3aa: CSVDPGQPRF
v_gene: TRBV3-1; d_gene: NA; abundance: NA; j_gene: TRBJ2-3; CDR3nt: TGTGCCAGCAGCCAAGACTACGGAGATACGCAGTATTTT; CDR3aa: CASSQDYGDTQYF
v_gene: TRBV29-1; d_gene: TRBD2; abundance: NA; j_gene: TRBJ2-1; CDR3nt: TGCAGCCAAGCGGGGGGAGCCTACAATGAGCAGTTCTTC; CDR3aa: CSQAGGAYNEQFF
v_gene: TRBV2; d_gene: TRBD1; abundance: NA; j_gene: TRBJ2-6; CDR3nt: TGTGCCGGTACTCTTGACAGGGCCGGGGCCAACGTCCTGACTTTC; CDR3aa: CAGTLDRAGANVLTF
v_gene: TRBV24-1; d_gene: TRBD1; abundance: many; j_gene: TRBJ1-5; CDR3nt: TGTGCCACCAGTGCCAAAGGACAGGGGAGCAATCAGCCCCAGCATTTT; CDR3aa: CATSAKGQGSNQPQHF
v_gene: TRBV3-1; d_gene: TRBD1; abundance: NA; j_gene: TRBJ1-6; CDR3nt: TGTGCCAGCAGCCAAGATCGCATAGGGGGCGGTAATTCACCCCTCCACTTT; CDR3aa: CASSQDRIGGGNSPLHF
v_gene: TRBV5-4; d_gene: NA; abundance: many; j_gene: TRBJ2-7; CDR3nt: TGTGCCAGCAGCGGGGAGTTGGGGCCGCGGGAGCAGTACTTC; CDR3aa: CASSGELGPREQYF
v_gene: TRBV19; d_gene: NA; abundance: NA; j_gene: TRBJ2-5; CDR3nt: TGTGCCAGTAGTATCACAGGGACCCAACAAGAGACCCAGTACTTC; CDR3aa: CASSITGTQQETQYF
v_gene: TRBV4-2; d_gene: TRBD2; abundance: NA; j_gene: TRBJ2-7; CDR3nt: TGTGCCAGCAGCCAAGAGGGACTAGCGGGGGGGCGATACGAGCAGTACTTC; CDR3aa: CASSQEGLAGGRYEQYF